This T cell receptor beta chain was sequenced for a study of radiation and T cells in renal cell carcinoma. Here immunoSEQ multiplex PCR was the method, and the copy in TCRdb shows in-frame clones only, minus some. The sample lists about 18,000 clones; roughly 58% were seen once. Treatment defined: 15 Gy SBRT to primary tumor, nephrectomy 4 weeks later. The CDR3 length is 13 residues. As to this clone: Its antigen remains unidentified.

Study findings and constraints: Tumor samples were small regions of around 1 g. In blood, top tumor clones expanded by 2 weeks, shrinking by 4.

The sequence was collected from a man aged 45-65 years with renal cell carcinoma. The chain has TRBV21-1 and TRBJ2-7; the table names TRBD2, a call not compared with the DNA. TRBV21-1 is classified as a pseudogene. Sequenced here: tumor tissue, sampled from a patient whose treatment included radiotherapy and nephrectomy. The CDR3 protein is CARGGTGTYEQYF. The DNA for the CDR3 is TGTGCCAGGGGGGGGACGGGAACCTACGAGCAGTACTTC.